Each of the 29 T cell receptor beta chains below was sequenced from the same sample in a study of beta chain features in type 1 diabetes. Study findings and constraints: The study found moderately but significantly shorter TCRB CDR3s in all four CD4+ subsets of Type 1 diabetes patients.

These receptors have no known antigen. Expressed TCRB transcripts were sequenced because the entire RNA isolate underwent reverse transcription. Profiled with immunoSEQ multiplex PCR; TCRdb holds only in-frame clones, not every one. The table records hundreds of thousands of clones, 10% to 15% of them present only once. Sequenced input: naive CD4+ T cells from blood. The receptors originated from a man aged 18 to 29 with type 1 diabetes.

The sample holds a few counts of this clone. The chain couples TRBV27 to TRBJ1-2; D unclear. V was shortened by 6 bases and J by 6 bases, with 5 bases between the two germline ends. Per the germline V gene, CDR1 is MNHEY and CDR2 is SMNVEV (reference sequence). The length of the CDR3 is 10 residues. The CDR3 DNA reads TGTGCCAGCAGGATTAATGGCTACACCTTC. As protein: CASRINGYTF.

This clone appeared a few times. V is TRBV29-1 and J is TRBJ1-2; D remains unclear. Deletions cut 2 bases from V and 8 bases from J, with 9 bases between. Germline CDR1 SQVTM, CDR2 ANQGSEA. The CDR3 contains 11 residues. This CDR3 reads CSVEIGKGYTF. CDR3 coding DNA: TGCAGCGTTGAAATAGGGAAGGGCTACACCTTC.

This clone occurred a few times. The chain uses TRBV11-2 and TRBJ2-1; D is uncertain. The CDR3 loop spans 17 amino acids. The germline CDR1 and CDR2 sequences are SGHAT and FQNNGV. The germline V and J ends were trimmed by 2 bases and 0 bases, with 14 bases remaining between them. The chain's CDR3 is CASSLRLPSLSYNEQFF. The DNA for the CDR3 is TGTGCCAGCAGCTTAAGGCTACCCTCACTCTCCTACAATGAGCAGTTCTTC.

A few counts support this clone. The chain carries TRBV30 and TRBJ1-4; D unclear. The germline gives CDR1 GTSNPN, CDR2 SVGIG (reference sequence). The CDR3 covers 14 residues. The V and J ends lost 2 bases and 6 bases respectively, with 13 bases between them. CDR3 amino acids: CAWSTGYGDEKLFF. The CDR3, as DNA: TGTGCCTGGAGTACCGGATATGGAGATGAAAAACTGTTTTTT.

This clone was seen only a few times. This chain uses TRBV11-2 with TRBJ1-5; D is unresolved. V gave up 5 bases and J gave up 9 bases, with 14 bases separating them. This CDR3 comprises 13 residues. CDR1 is SGHAT and CDR2 is FQNNGV in the germline V gene. CDR3 region: CASSPGTDRPQHF. The CDR3 nucleotides are TGTGCCAGCAGCCCAGGAACCGACCGGCCCCAGCATTTT.

The sample holds a few counts of this clone. The chain joins TRBV7-6 to TRBJ2-2, with 9 nucleotides matching TRBD2. Germline trimming cut 7 bases from V and 2 bases from J; bases unmatched to any gene: 5. Per the germline V gene, CDR1 is SGHVS and CDR2 is FNYEAQ. This CDR3 is built from 15 residues. The CDR3 sequence: CASTRGGTNTGELFF. As DNA, the CDR3 is TGTGCCAGCACGCGGGGGGGCACTAACACCGGGGAGCTGTTTTTT. Full variable domain (remainder filled in from reference TRBV7-6 and TRBJ2-2): GAGVSQSPRYKVTKRGQDVALRCDPISGHVSLYWYRQALGQGPEFLTYFNYEAQQDKSGLPNDRFSAERPEGSISTLTIQRTEQRDSAMYRCASTRGGTNTGELFFGEGSRLTVL.

CDR3 in amino acids: CASSRDLHASYEQYF. In DNA, the CDR3 is TGTGCCAGCAGCCGGGACCTCCACGCCTCCTACGAGCAGTACTTC. V is TRBV7-9 and J is TRBJ2-7; D is perhaps TRBD1 or TRBD2 (5 bases each). The CDR3 is 15 residues long. V lost 5 bases, J lost 0 bases, and 14 bases lay in between. Per the germline V gene, CDR1 is SEHNR and CDR2 is FQNEAQ (reference sequence).

V and J are TRBV6-1 and TRBJ1-1; D is ambiguous. Germline lookup yields CDR1 MNHNS and CDR2 SASEGT. The CDR3 has 13 amino acids. Trimming shortened V by 1 base and J by 0 bases, and 3 bases separated the two germline ends. The DNA of the CDR3 is TGTGCCAGCAGTGAAGTCATGAACACTGAAGCTTTCTTT. Protein product: CASSEVMNTEAFF.

This chain joins TRBV9 and TRBJ2-6; D call uncertain. From germline, CDR1 is SGDLS and CDR2 YYNGEE. V lost 6 bases and J 1 base, leaving 11 bases between the germline ends. This CDR3 comprises 15 residues. For the CDR3, the DNA is TGTGCCAGCACCCAGTTAGGATCTGGGGCCAACGTCCTGACTTTC. It specifies CASTQLGSGANVLTF. Supplemented by reference TRBV9 and TRBJ2-6, the full variable domain reads DSGVTQTPKHLITATGQRVTLRCSPRSGDLSVYWYQQSLDQGLQFLIQYYNGEERAKGNILERFSAQQFPDLHSELNLSSLELGDSALYFCASTQLGSGANVLTFGAGSRLTVL.

This clone has a handful of counts. V gene TRBV29-1 combines with J gene TRBJ1-1; D gene ambiguous. Germline loops: CDR1 SQVTM, CDR2 ANQGSEA. V was trimmed by 4 bases and J by 1 base, leaving 10 bases between them. The CDR3 is 13 residues long. DNA for the CDR3: TGCAGCGTTGTCCGGCCGACGAACACTGAAGCTTTCTTT. Translating it yields CSVVRPTNTEAFF.

A few counts support this clone. The J gene is TRBJ2-7, the V gene TRBV28; TRBD1 aligns across 7 bases. The germline gives CDR1 MDHEN, CDR2 SYDVKM. The trim removed 7 bases at V and 1 base at J, leaving 13 bases unmatched. The CDR3 is made up of 16 amino acids. The CDR3 protein is CASIPGTEENSYEQYF. DNA of the CDR3: TGTGCCAGCATCCCCGGGACAGAAGAGAATTCCTACGAGCAGTACTTC.

This clone was counted only a few times. The chain employs TRBV5-1 and TRBJ2-3; D is undetermined. V was cut by 4 bases and J by 4 bases, with 10 bases left in between. CDR1 SGHRS and CDR2 YFSETQ come from the germline V gene. The CDR3 is 13 residues long. The DNA for the CDR3 is TGCGCCAGCAGCCTGGATAACCCAGATACGCAGTATTTT. Amino acid sequence: CASSLDNPDTQYF.

This chain uses TRBV18 with TRBJ2-7; D gene uncertain. V dropped 0 bases and J dropped 4 bases, with 10 bases sitting between them. This CDR3 has 14 amino acids. The germline V gene has CDR1 KGHSH and CDR2 LQKENI. The CDR3 protein is CASSPPALPYEQYF. Here the CDR3 DNA reads TGTGCCAGCTCACCACCGGCCCTACCTTACGAGCAGTACTTC.

The chain employs TRBV29-1 and TRBJ2-1; TRBD2 agrees at 13 bases. J gave up 10 bases and V 5 bases, and 11 bases lay outside the gene matches. This CDR3 contains 15 residues. Looked up from germline, CDR1 is SQVTM and CDR2 is ANQGSEA. The CDR3 is CSVLGGTSGVSEQFF. The DNA for the CDR3 is TGCAGCGTTTTAGGGGGGACTAGCGGGGTCAGCGAGCAGTTCTTC.

The chain uses TRBV6-1 and TRBJ1-6; 9 positions agree with TRBD1. The germline CDR1 and CDR2 sequences are MNHNS and SASEGT. This CDR3 has 15 residues. V trimming: 2 bases; J trimming: 7 bases; junction bases outside the gene matches: 3. CDR3 region: CASSEWGQGNSPLHF. DNA for the CDR3: TGTGCCAGCAGTGAATGGGGACAGGGAAATTCACCCCTCCACTTT.

This clone was picked up a small number of times. The chain links TRBV6-4 to TRBJ2-1; 12 nucleotides align to TRBD2. This CDR3 comprises 14 residues. Germline V gives CDR1 MRHNA, CDR2 SNTAGT. The trim removed 6 bases at V and 12 bases at J, leaving 9 bases unmatched. CDR3 protein: CASSATSGGLPQFF. CDR3 DNA: TGTGCCAGCAGCGCGACTAGCGGGGGCCTACCGCAGTTCTTC.

The rearrangement uses TRBV18 and TRBJ1-2; D unresolved. The CDR3 is 14 residues long. Per germline, CDR1 KGHSH and CDR2 LQKENI. Trimming cost V 0 bases and J 8 bases, with 13 bases left between them. The CDR3 nucleotides read TGTGCCAGCTCACCACCGGCCCCCGATCGGGGCTACACCTTC. It encodes CASSPPAPDRGYTF.

This clone was seen a few times. The V call is TRBV18, the J call TRBJ2-7, with a possible D match to TRBD1 (5 bases). This CDR3 spans 14 amino acids. Trimming took 6 bases from V and 0 from J, leaving 12 bases between them. Germline-derived CDR1 and CDR2 are KGHSH and LQKENI. The CDR3 here is CASSDQDSSYEQYF. The CDR3 DNA reads as TGTGCCAGCTCCGACCAAGACAGCTCCTACGAGCAGTACTTC.

This clone was detected only a few times. Other nucleotide sequences from this sample produce the same CDR3. The chain combines TRBV18 with TRBJ2-3; D gene uncertain. The CDR3 loop spans 11 amino acids. The V and J ends lost 3 bases and 3 bases respectively, with 1 base between them. CDR1 KGHSH and CDR2 LQKENI come from the germline V gene. The CDR3, as DNA: TGTGCCAGCTCACCGACAGATACGCAGTATTTT. Translated, it gives CASSPTDTQYF.

The V call is TRBV4-1, the J call TRBJ1-6; no reliable D call. CDR3 length: 16 amino acids. V shed 4 bases and J shed 8 bases, with 18 bases lying between them. Germline-derived CDR1 and CDR2 are MGHRA and YSYEKL. CDR3: CASSLRGSREDSPLHF. CDR3 DNA sequence: TGCGCCAGCAGCCTGCGAGGGTCCCGTGAGGATTCACCCCTCCACTTT.

The rearrangement joins TRBV5-1 to TRBJ2-1; 7 bases fit TRBD1. The germline V gene has CDR1 SGHRS and CDR2 YFSETQ. This CDR3 contains 15 residues. Losses at the gene ends were 1 base for V and 4 bases for J; bases not matched to a gene: 5. CDR3 nucleotide sequence: TGCGCCAGCAGCTTGCTACAGGGGATTTACAATGAGCAGTTCTTC. It yields the protein CASSLLQGIYNEQFF.

For the CDR3, the DNA is TGTGCCATCAGTGCCAGACAACAAGAGACCCAGTACTTC. Translation: CAISARQQETQYF. This chain joins TRBV10-3 and TRBJ2-5; no definite D call. CDR1 is ENHRY and CDR2 is SYGVKD in the germline V gene. The CDR3 is 13 amino acids. V was cut by 4 bases and J by 2 bases, with 8 bases left in between.

The chain joins TRBV7-9 to TRBJ2-7; no firm D call. The CDR3 spans 12 residues. Per germline, CDR1 SEHNR and CDR2 FQNEAQ (reference sequence). Between the trimmed V and J ends, which lost 6 bases and 4 bases, there was a span of 10 bases. The CDR3 protein is CASRPDRYEQYF. CDR3 DNA sequence: TGTGCCAGCAGACCAGACCGGTACGAGCAGTACTTC.

This chain uses TRBV2 with TRBJ2-7; TRBD1 matches at 7 bases. The V and J ends lost 7 bases and 0 bases, in that order; junction bases with no gene match: 6. This CDR3 region has 14 residues. Germline CDR1 is SNHLY and CDR2 is FYNNEI. The CDR3 here is CASTRQGFSYEQYF. CDR3 coding DNA: TGTGCCAGCACCCGACAGGGATTCTCCTACGAGCAGTACTTC.

This clone has a handful of counts. V usage is TRBV19 and J usage is TRBJ2-7, with 8 bases aligning to TRBD1. Germline CDR1 reads LNHDA; CDR2 reads SQIVND (reference sequence). This CDR3 has 13 residues. The trim removed 3 bases at V and 6 bases at J, leaving 4 bases unmatched. The CDR3 spells CASSMRQGSEQYF. CDR3 nucleotides: TGTGCCAGTAGTATGAGACAGGGGTCCGAGCAGTACTTC.

The V gene is TRBV7-9, the J gene TRBJ2-4; D is ambiguous. The CDR3 spans 15 residues. Deletions cut 5 bases from V and 0 bases from J, with 11 bases between. Germline V gene data show CDR1 as SEHNR and CDR2 as FQNEAQ (reference sequence). CDR3 coding DNA: TGTGCCAGCAGCCCGACCTTTCTAGCCAAAAACATTCAGTACTTC. Protein: CASSPTFLAKNIQYF.

This clone was picked up a small number of times. The chain has TRBV19 and TRBJ2-1, with 10 bases fitting TRBD1. The junction had 5 bases not matched to a gene; V was cut back by 6 bases and J by 6 bases. Germline V gene data show CDR1 as LNHDA and CDR2 as SQIVND (reference sequence). This CDR3 is 14 amino acids long. This CDR3 reads CASSVGTGANEQFF. DNA for the CDR3: TGTGCCAGTAGCGTAGGGACAGGGGCCAATGAGCAGTTCTTC.

This chain connects TRBV29-1 to TRBJ1-1; 9 nucleotides match TRBD1. The V gene's germline CDR1 is SQVTM and CDR2 ANQGSEA. J gave up 10 bases and V 4 bases, and 7 bases lay outside the gene matches. The CDR3 has 12 residues. The CDR3 nucleotides are TGCAGCGTTGCAGGACAGGGGTTTGGAGCTTTCTTT. As protein: CSVAGQGFGAFF.

Only a few counts were recorded for this clone. The chain uses TRBV5-4 and TRBJ2-3, with 10 bases fitting TRBD2. V shed 1 base, J shed 1 base, and the junction held 0 bases outside the gene matches. In germline, CDR1 is SGHNT, CDR2 YYREEE (reference sequence). This CDR3 region has 15 residues. For the CDR3, the DNA is TGTGCCAGCAGCTTGACTAGCGGGGGCACAGATACGCAGTATTTT. Translated: CASSLTSGGTDTQYF.